This TCR beta chain came from a study of T-cell memory formation after mild COVID-19. Study-level findings and limits: Several responding clones turned up in pre-infection memory, indicating that cross-reactive memory may have taken part. Contracting clones from day 15 to 85 had balanced CD4/CD8; later expanders favoured CD4+. Clones that contracted clustered mainly in CM and EM if CD4+ and in EMRA if CD8+.

A remark on this clonotype: Its antigen is not known.

V lost 6 bases and J lost 5; bases outside the gene matches: 12. The CDR3 is 15 amino acids. The authors produced TCR alpha and TCR beta cDNA libraries with sample barcodes and UMIs by 5'RACE using constant-segment primers. TCRdb used MiXCR to reprocess the 5' RACE reads, holding one entry per CDR3 protein. The sample yields some 490,000 distinct CDR3 sequences, 18% seen once. The specimen sequenced was PBMCs or a T cell subset sorted from them (not recorded which). The chain carries TRBV12-3 or TRBV12-4 and TRBJ2-7; 8 nucleotides match TRBD1. This TCR was sampled from an adult woman who had mild COVID-19 (a few samples of this study predate the infection). Cell type and time point are not known. CDR3 coding DNA: TGTGCCAGCAGGCCCTCAGGGGGCCAAGGCAACGAGCAGTACTTC. Its translation: CASRPSGGQGNEQYF.